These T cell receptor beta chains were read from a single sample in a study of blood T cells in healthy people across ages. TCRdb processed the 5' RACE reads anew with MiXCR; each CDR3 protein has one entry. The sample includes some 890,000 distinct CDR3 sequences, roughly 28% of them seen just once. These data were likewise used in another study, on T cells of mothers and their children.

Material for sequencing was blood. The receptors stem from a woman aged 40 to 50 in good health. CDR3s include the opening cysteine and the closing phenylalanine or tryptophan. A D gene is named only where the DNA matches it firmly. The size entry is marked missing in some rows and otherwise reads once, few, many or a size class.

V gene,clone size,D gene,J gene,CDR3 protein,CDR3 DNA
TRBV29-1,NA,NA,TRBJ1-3,CSVTGGKGVSGNTIYF,TGCAGCGTCACCGGGGGGAAGGGGGTCTCTGGAAACACCATATATTTT
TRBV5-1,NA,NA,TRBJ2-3,CASSLEQPGGAQYF,TGCGCCAGCAGCTTGGAGCAGCCCGGCGGAGCGCAGTATTTT
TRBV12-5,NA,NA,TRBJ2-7,CASGWARVEPHEQYF,TGTGCTAGTGGTTGGGCCCGGGTTGAACCCCACGAGCAGTACTTC
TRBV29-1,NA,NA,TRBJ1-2,CSVLGSNCGYTF,TGCAGCGTTCTTGGCAGTAACTGTGGCTACACCTTC
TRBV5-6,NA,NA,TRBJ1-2,CASSLEAEANYGYTF,TGTGCCAGCAGCTTGGAGGCAGAAGCTAACTATGGCTACACCTTC
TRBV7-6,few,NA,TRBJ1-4,CASSLSTGWGEKLFF,TGTGCCAGCAGCTTATCGACCGGATGGGGGGAAAAACTGTTTTTT
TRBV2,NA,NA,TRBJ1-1,CASRRETNTEAFF,TGTGCCAGCAGGAGAGAGACGAACACTGAAGCTTTCTTT
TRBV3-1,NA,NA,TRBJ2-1,CASSQLVAASSYNEQFF,TGTGCCAGCAGCCAATTGGTAGCGGCGAGCTCCTACAATGAGCAGTTCTTC
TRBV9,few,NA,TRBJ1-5,CASSTDSDQLQHF,TGTGCCAGCAGCACCGACAGCGATCAGCTCCAGCATTTT
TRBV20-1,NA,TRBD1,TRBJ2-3,CSSKTGGTDTQYF,TGCAGTTCCAAGACAGGGGGAACAGATACGCAGTATTTT
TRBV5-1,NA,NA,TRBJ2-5,CASSLDQGLQETQYF,TGCGCCAGCAGCTTGGATCAGGGCCTCCAAGAGACCCAGTACTTC
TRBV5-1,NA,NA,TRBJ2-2,CASSLEVRPTGELFF,TGCGCCAGCAGCTTGGAAGTCCGCCCCACCGGGGAGCTGTTTTTT
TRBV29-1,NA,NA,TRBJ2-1,CSVEEDNYNEQFF,TGCAGCGTTGAAGAAGATAATTACAATGAGCAGTTCTTC
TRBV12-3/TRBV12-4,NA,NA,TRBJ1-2,CASSPRAGTNGYTF,TGTGCCAGCAGCCCGAGGGCAGGGACCAATGGCTACACCTTC
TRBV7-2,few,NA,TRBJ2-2,CASKKVRGAGELFF,TGTGCCAGCAAGAAAGTGAGAGGGGCCGGGGAGCTGTTTTTT
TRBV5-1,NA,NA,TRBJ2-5,CASSLQAEAETQYF,TGCGCCAGCAGCTTGCAGGCGGAAGCAGAGACCCAGTACTTC
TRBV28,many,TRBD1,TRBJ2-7,CASSLLQGSYEQYF,TGTGCCAGCAGTTTACTACAGGGGAGCTACGAGCAGTACTTC
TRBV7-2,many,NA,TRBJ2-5,CASSSPRGVNQETQYF,TGTGCCAGCAGCTCGCCGAGGGGGGTCAACCAAGAGACCCAGTACTTC
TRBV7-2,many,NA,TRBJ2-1,CASGGAPSNEQFF,TGTGCCAGCGGGGGGGCCCCCTCGAATGAGCAGTTCTTC
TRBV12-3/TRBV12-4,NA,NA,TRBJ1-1,CASSFSGTTEAFF,TGTGCCAGCAGTTTTTCAGGGACCACTGAAGCTTTCTTT
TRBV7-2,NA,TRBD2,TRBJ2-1,CASGISGGSYNEQFF,TGTGCCAGCGGCATTAGCGGGGGTTCCTATAATGAGCAGTTCTTC
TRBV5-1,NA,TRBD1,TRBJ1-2,CASSLSSGGDDGYTF,TGCGCCAGCAGCTTGTCGTCAGGGGGCGACGATGGCTACACCTTC